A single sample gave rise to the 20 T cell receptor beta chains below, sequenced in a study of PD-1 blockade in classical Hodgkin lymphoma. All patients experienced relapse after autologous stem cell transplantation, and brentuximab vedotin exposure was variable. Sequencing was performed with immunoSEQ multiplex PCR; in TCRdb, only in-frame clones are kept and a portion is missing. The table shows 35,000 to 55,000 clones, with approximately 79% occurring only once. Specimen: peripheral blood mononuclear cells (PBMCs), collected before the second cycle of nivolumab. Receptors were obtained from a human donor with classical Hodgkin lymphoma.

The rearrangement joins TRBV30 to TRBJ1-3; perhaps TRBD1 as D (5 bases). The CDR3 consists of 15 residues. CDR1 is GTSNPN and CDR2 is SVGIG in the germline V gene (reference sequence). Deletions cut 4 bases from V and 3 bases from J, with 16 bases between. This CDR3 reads CAWIGGGVYGNTIYF. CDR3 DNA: TGTGCCTGGATTGGAGGAGGGGTGTATGGAAACACCATATATTTT.

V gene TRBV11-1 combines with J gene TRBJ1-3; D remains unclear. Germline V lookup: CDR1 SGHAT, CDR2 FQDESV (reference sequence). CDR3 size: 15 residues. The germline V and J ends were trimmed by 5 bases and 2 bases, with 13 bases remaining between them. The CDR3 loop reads CASSGPVLAGNTIYF. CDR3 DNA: TGTGCCAGCAGCGGACCTGTTTTGGCTGGAAACACCATATATTTT.

As DNA, the CDR3 is TGTGCCAGCAGCGTAGGAGGGGCAGGGAGGAATAATTCACCCCTCCACTTT. As protein: CASSVGGAGRNNSPLHF. This chain connects TRBV9 to TRBJ1-6; D might be TRBD1 (5 bases). Trimming pared 0 bases from V and 5 bases from J, leaving 15 bases between. This CDR3 is 17 amino acids long. Germline V gives CDR1 SGDLS, CDR2 YYNGEE.

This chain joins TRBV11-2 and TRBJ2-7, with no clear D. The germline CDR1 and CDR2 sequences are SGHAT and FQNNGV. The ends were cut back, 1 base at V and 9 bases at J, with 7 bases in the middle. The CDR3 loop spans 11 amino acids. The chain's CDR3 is CASSLGGVQYF. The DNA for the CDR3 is TGTGCCAGCAGCTTAGGCGGCGTGCAGTACTTC.

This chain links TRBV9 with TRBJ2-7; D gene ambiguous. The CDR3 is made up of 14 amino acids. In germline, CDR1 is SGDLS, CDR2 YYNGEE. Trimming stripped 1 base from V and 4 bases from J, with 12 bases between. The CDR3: CASSVSSGVYEQYF. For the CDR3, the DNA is TGTGCCAGCAGCGTATCATCAGGAGTATACGAGCAGTACTTC.

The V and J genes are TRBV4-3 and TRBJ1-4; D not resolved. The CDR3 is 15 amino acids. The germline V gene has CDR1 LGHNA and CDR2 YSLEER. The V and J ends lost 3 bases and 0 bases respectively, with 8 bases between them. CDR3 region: CASSHTRATNEKLFF. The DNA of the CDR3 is TGCGCCAGCAGCCATACGAGGGCAACTAATGAAAAACTGTTTTTT.

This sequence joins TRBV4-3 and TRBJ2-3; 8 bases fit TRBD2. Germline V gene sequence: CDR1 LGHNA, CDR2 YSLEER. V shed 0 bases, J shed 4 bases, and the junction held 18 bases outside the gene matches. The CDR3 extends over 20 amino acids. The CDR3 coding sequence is TGCGCCAGCAGCCAAGAGTGGGGGCTAGCGGGCCCCGGGGTGGCAGATACGCAGTATTTT. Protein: CASSQEWGLAGPGVADTQYF.

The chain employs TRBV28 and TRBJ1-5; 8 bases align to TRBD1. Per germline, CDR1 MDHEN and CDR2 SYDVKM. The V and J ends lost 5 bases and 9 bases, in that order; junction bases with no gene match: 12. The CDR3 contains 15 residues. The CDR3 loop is CASSPGTGPSTPQHF. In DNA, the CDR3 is TGTGCCAGCAGTCCCGGGACAGGACCCTCGACGCCCCAGCATTTT.

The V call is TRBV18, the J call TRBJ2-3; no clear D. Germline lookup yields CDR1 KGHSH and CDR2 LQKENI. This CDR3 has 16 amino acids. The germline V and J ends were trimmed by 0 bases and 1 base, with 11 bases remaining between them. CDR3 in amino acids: CASSPPVGQGTDTQYF. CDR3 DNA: TGTGCCAGCTCACCACCGGTAGGGCAAGGCACAGATACGCAGTATTTT.

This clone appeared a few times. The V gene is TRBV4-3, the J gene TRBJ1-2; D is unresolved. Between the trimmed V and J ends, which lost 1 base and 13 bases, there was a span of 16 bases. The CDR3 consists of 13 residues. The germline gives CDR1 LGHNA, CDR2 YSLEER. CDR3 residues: CASSQVIQMSCTF. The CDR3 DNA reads TGCGCCAGCAGCCAAGTCATCCAGATGTCTTGCACCTTC.

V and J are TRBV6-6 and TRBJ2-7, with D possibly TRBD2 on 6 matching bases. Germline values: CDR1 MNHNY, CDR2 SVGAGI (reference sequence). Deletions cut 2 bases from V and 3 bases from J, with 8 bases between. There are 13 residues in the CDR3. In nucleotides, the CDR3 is TGTGCCAGCAGTTACCTGGGGGGCTACGAGCAGTACTTC. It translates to CASSYLGGYEQYF.

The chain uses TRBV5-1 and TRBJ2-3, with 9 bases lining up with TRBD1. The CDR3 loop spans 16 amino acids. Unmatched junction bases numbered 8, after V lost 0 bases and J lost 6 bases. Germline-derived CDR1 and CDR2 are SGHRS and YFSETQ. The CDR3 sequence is CASSLANTGGADTQYF. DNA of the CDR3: TGCGCCAGCAGCTTGGCAAATACAGGGGGCGCGGATACGCAGTATTTT.

The CDR3 region has the DNA TGTGCCAGCAGCTTATGGACGGGTGGTAACTATGGCTACACCTTC. Amino acids: CASSLWTGGNYGYTF. This chain connects TRBV7-2 to TRBJ1-2; no reliable D call. The CDR3 is 15 amino acids. V was trimmed by 2 bases and J by 1 base, leaving 11 bases between them. Germline CDR1 is SGHTA and CDR2 is FQGNSA.

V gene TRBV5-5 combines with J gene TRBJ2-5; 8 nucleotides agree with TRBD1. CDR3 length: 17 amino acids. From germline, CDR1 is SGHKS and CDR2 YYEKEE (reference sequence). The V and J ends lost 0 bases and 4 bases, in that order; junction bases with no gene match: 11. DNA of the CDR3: TGTGCCAGCAGCTTGGTTTCAGGGGGCTGGTCAGGAGAGACCCAGTACTTC. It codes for CASSLVSGGWSGETQYF.

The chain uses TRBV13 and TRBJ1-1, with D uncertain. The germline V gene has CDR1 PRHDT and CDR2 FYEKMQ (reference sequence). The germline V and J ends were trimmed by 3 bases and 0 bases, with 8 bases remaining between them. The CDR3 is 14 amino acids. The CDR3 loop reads CASSFDDMNTEAFF. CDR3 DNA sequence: TGTGCCAGCAGCTTTGACGACATGAACACTGAAGCTTTCTTT.

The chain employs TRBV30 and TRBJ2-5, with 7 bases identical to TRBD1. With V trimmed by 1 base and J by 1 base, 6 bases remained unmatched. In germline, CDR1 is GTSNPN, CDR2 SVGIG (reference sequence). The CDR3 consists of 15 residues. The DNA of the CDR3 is TGTGCCTGGAGTGGTCTAGGGGGCATCCAAGAGACCCAGTACTTC. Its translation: CAWSGLGGIQETQYF.

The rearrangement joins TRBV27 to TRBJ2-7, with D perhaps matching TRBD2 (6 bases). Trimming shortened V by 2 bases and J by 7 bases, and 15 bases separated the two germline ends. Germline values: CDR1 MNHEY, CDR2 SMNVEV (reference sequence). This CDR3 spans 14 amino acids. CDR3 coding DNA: TGTGCCAGCAGTTTAGTTGCGGGGACGGGGGAGCAGTACTTC. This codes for CASSLVAGTGEQYF.

Written as DNA, the CDR3 is TGTGCCAGCAGCCCCCGACAGGGAACCCTCCACAATGAGCAGTTCTTC. Translated, it gives CASSPRQGTLHNEQFF. The chain combines TRBV7-9 with TRBJ2-1, with 7 bases aligning to TRBD1. Germline V CDR1 and CDR2: SEHNR, FQNEAQ (reference sequence). The CDR3 runs to 16 residues. The V and J ends lost 5 bases and 5 bases, in that order; junction bases with no gene match: 12.

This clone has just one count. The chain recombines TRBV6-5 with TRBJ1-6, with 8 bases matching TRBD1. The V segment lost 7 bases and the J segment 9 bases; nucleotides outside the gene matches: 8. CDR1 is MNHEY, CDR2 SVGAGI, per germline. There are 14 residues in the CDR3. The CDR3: CASNQNRGTSPLHF. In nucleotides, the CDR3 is TGTGCCAGCAACCAAAACAGGGGGACTTCACCCCTCCACTTT.

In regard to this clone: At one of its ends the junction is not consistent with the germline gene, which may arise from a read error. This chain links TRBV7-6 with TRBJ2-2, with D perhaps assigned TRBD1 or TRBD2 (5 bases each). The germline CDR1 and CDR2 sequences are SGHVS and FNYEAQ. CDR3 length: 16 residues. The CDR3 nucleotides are TGTGCCAGCAGCCTAGCAAAAGGACAGAACACCGGGGAGCTGTTTTTT. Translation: CASSLAKGQNTGELFF.